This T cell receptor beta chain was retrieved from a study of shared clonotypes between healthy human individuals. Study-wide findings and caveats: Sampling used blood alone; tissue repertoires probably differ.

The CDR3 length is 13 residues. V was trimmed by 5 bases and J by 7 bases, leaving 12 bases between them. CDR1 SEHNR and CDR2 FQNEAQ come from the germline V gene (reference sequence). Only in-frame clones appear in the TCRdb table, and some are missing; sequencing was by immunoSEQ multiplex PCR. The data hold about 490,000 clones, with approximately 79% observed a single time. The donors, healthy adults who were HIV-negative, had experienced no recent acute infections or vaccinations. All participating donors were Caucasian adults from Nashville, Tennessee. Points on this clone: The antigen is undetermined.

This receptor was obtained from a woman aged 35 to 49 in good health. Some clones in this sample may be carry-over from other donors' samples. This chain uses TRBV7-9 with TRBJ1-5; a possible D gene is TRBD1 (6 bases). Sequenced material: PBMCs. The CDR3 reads CASSIKGDQPQHF. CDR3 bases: TGTGCCAGCAGCATCAAGGGGGACCAGCCCCAGCATTTT.